The 25 T cell receptor beta chains reported below all come from one sample, sequenced in a study of blood T cell repertoires in COVID-19. The data were produced by immunoSEQ multiplex PCR, yet TCRdb's version contains in-frame clones alone and is incomplete. The data hold about 57,000 clones, with 82% observed a single time. The sample consisted of peripheral blood. The receptors derive from a woman in her sixties or seventies with acute or convalescent COVID-19.

This clone has only a few counts. This chain links TRBV18 with TRBJ1-4; D is uncertain. Trimming took 3 bases from V and 3 from J, leaving 14 bases between them. The CDR3 extends over 16 amino acids. The germline V gene encodes CDR1 KGHSH and CDR2 LQKENI. The CDR3 coding sequence is TGTGCCAGCTCACCGAGCGGAGCCATGGCTAATGAAAAACTGTTTTTT. Its protein is CASSPSGAMANEKLFF.

The chain carries TRBV7-2 and TRBJ1-2, with D uncertain. The CDR3 runs 15 residues. The germline V gene encodes CDR1 SGHTA and CDR2 FQGNSA. V dropped 0 bases and J dropped 3 bases, with 11 bases sitting between them. The CDR3 spells CASSLAAGDDYGYTF. The CDR3 DNA follows: TGTGCCAGCAGCTTAGCGGCCGGGGATGACTATGGCTACACCTTC.

This rearrangement joins TRBV13 to TRBJ1-3; D is undetermined. The CDR3 spans 15 residues. CDR1 PRHDT and CDR2 FYEKMQ come from the germline V gene (reference sequence). Trimming took off 1 base at V and 0 bases at J, with 7 bases between the two ends. The DNA for the CDR3 is TGTGCCAGCAGCTTAGACCGAGCCTCTGGAAACACCATATATTTT. Its protein is CASSLDRASGNTIYF. Filled out from reference TRBV13 and TRBJ1-3, the complete variable domain reads AAGVIQSPRHLIKEKRETATLKCYPIPRHDTVYWYQQGPGQDPQFLISFYEKMQSDKGSIPDRFSAQQFSDYHSELNMSSLELGDSALYFCASSLDRASGNTIYFGEGSWLTVV.

The rearrangement links TRBV6-5 to TRBJ2-7; TRBD1 is a possible D gene (5 bases). The CDR3 extends over 14 amino acids. Germline lookup yields CDR1 MNHEY and CDR2 SVGAGI. The germline V and J ends were trimmed by 0 bases and 2 bases, with 8 bases remaining between them. The CDR3 protein is CASSYSDSTYEQYF. Here the CDR3 DNA reads TGTGCCAGCAGTTACTCCGACAGTACCTACGAGCAGTACTTC.

The genes are TRBV30 and TRBJ1-3; 9 bases match TRBD1. Trimming at V came to 2 bases and at J to 3 bases, leaving 5 bases not matched to a gene. CDR1 is GTSNPN, CDR2 SVGIG, per germline (reference sequence). This CDR3 comprises 15 residues. This chain's CDR3 is CAWSTTGGSGNTIYF. As DNA, the CDR3 is TGTGCCTGGAGTACGACAGGGGGTAGTGGAAACACCATATATTTT.

CDR3 loop: CASGPDRGLADTQYF. DNA for the CDR3: TGTGCCAGCGGACCGGACAGGGGGCTCGCAGATACGCAGTATTTT. The rearrangement uses TRBV27 and TRBJ2-3; 11 bases align to TRBD1. The V and J ends lost 8 bases and 4 bases, in that order; junction bases with no gene match: 8. Germline CDR1 reads MNHEY; CDR2 reads SMNVEV (reference sequence). The CDR3 loop spans 15 amino acids.

The chain links TRBV30 to TRBJ1-2; D unresolved. The V and J ends lost 3 bases and 8 bases respectively, with 22 bases between them. This CDR3 is 15 amino acids long. Germline CDR1 is GTSNPN and CDR2 is SVGIG (reference sequence). This chain's CDR3 is CAWRMASGIDWGYTF. CDR3 DNA: TGTGCCTGGAGGATGGCTTCGGGAATCGATTGGGGCTACACCTTC. Looking up the rest from reference TRBV30 and TRBJ1-2 gives the full variable domain: SQTIHQWPATLVQPVGSPLSLECTVEGTSNPNLYWYRQAAGRGLQLLFYSVGIGQISSEVPQNLSASRPQDRQFILSSKKLLLSDSGFYLCAWRMASGIDWGYTFGSGTRLTVV.

The chain recombines TRBV7-9 with TRBJ2-1, with D possibly matching TRBD2 (6 bases). The CDR3 is 15 residues long. Deletions cut 5 bases from V and 3 bases from J, with 14 bases between. Germline lookup yields CDR1 SEHNR and CDR2 FQNEAQ (reference sequence). The CDR3 protein is CASSPYGGVYNEQFF. As DNA, the CDR3 is TGTGCCAGCAGCCCCTACGGCGGGGTCTACAATGAGCAGTTCTTC. Using reference TRBV7-9 and TRBJ2-1 for the parts outside the CDR3, the full variable domain is DTGVSQNPRHKITKRGQNVTFRCDPISEHNRLYWYRQTLGQGPEFLTYFQNEAQLEKSRLLSDRFSAERPKGSFSTLEIQRTEQGDSAMYLCASSPYGGVYNEQFFGPGTRLTVL.

The chain has TRBV7-2 and TRBJ2-3; tentatively, D is TRBD1 (6 bases). This CDR3 is 13 amino acids long. Trimming left V 5 bases short and J 4 bases short, with 10 bases between. Germline values: CDR1 SGHTA, CDR2 FQGNSA. The DNA of the CDR3 is TGTGCCAGCAGCCAATCAGGGGCAGATACGCAGTATTTT. Encoded protein: CASSQSGADTQYF.

The chain couples TRBV7-8 to TRBJ1-1; 7 nucleotides agree with TRBD1. The CDR3 is 14 amino acids. V trimming: 4 bases; J trimming: 2 bases; junction bases outside the gene matches: 4. Germline V gene data show CDR1 as SGHVS and CDR2 as FQNEAQ. CDR3 coding DNA: TGTGCCAGCAGCTCCAACAGGGGAAACACTGAAGCTTTCTTT. Translation: CASSSNRGNTEAFF.

The rearrangement links TRBV27 to TRBJ2-7; D is possibly TRBD2 (6 bases). This CDR3 spans 11 amino acids. The ends were cut back, 8 bases at V and 2 bases at J, with 7 bases in the middle. Germline CDR1 and CDR2: MNHEY and SMNVEV (reference sequence). The CDR3 protein is CASAGTYEQYF. The CDR3 DNA reads as TGTGCCAGCGCGGGAACCTACGAGCAGTACTTC.

The gene calls are TRBV9 and TRBJ1-3; 10 bases match TRBD1. The CDR3 is made up of 14 amino acids. The V gene end was trimmed by 3 bases and the J gene end by 7 bases; junction bases not matched to a gene: 4. Per germline, CDR1 SGDLS and CDR2 YYNGEE. In DNA, the CDR3 is TGTGCCAGCAGCGCCGGGACAGGGGACAACACCATATATTTT. Its translation: CASSAGTGDNTIYF. The complete variable domain, with remaining parts taken from reference TRBV9 and TRBJ1-3, reads DSGVTQTPKHLITATGQRVTLRCSPRSGDLSVYWYQQSLDQGLQFLIQYYNGEERAKGNILERFSAQQFPDLHSELNLSSLELGDSALYFCASSAGTGDNTIYFGEGSWLTVV.

The chain joins TRBV4-1 to TRBJ1-4; D gene ambiguous. The CDR3 runs to 16 residues. Germline V gene sequence: CDR1 MGHRA, CDR2 YSYEKL. The V end was cut by 0 bases, the J end by 7 bases, with 15 bases between. The CDR3 DNA reads TGCGCCAGCAGCCAAGATCTAACCGCTAGACTTGAAAAACTGTTTTTT. This encodes CASSQDLTARLEKLFF.

The chain recombines TRBV19 with TRBJ2-2, with a weak D call TRBD2 (5 bases). Looked up from germline, CDR1 is LNHDA and CDR2 is SQIVND (reference sequence). The CDR3 covers 15 residues. V lost 1 base and J lost 4, with 10 bases in between. CDR3 sequence reads: CASSIVGSVTGELFF. CDR3 bases: TGTGCCAGTAGTATAGTAGGGAGCGTCACCGGGGAGCTGTTTTTT.

This clone was observed a few times. The chain recombines TRBV6-5 with TRBJ1-1, with a tentative D call TRBD1 (6 bases). V shed 7 bases and J shed 0 bases, with 12 bases lying between them. The CDR3 extends over 14 amino acids. Germline V gene lookup returns CDR1 MNHEY and CDR2 SVGAGI. CDR3 nucleotides: TGTGCCAGCACGCGGACAGTACTGAACACTGAAGCTTTCTTT. It encodes CASTRTVLNTEAFF.

The chain combines TRBV5-5 with TRBJ1-1; possibly TRBD1 for D (6 bases). The CDR3 has 13 residues. CDR1 and CDR2 (germline): SGHKS, YYEKEE (reference sequence). V was cut by 2 bases and J by 6 bases, with 11 bases left in between. The CDR3, as DNA: TGTGCCAGCAGCTTAGGACCAGGGGCTGAAGCTTTCTTT. Protein sequence: CASSLGPGAEAFF.

In this sample, this clone turned up a few times. The genes are TRBV5-1 and TRBJ1-6; no clear D. Germline CDR1 reads SGHRS; CDR2 reads YFSETQ. Deletions cut 2 bases from V and 0 bases from J, with 12 bases between. This CDR3 is built from 17 residues. This chain's CDR3 is CASSFEPVSSYNSPLHF. Here the CDR3 DNA reads TGCGCCAGCAGCTTTGAACCTGTTAGCTCCTATAATTCACCCCTCCACTTT.

V gene TRBV6-5 combines with J gene TRBJ1-5; D not certain. Trimming cost V 6 bases and J 7 bases, with 13 bases left between them. Germline lookup yields CDR1 MNHEY and CDR2 SVGAGI. CDR3 length: 13 amino acids. Written as DNA, the CDR3 is TGTGCCAGCAGCTCAAGCGCTGGACAGCCCCAGCATTTT. This sequence encodes CASSSSAGQPQHF.

The chain uses TRBV27 and TRBJ1-1; maybe TRBD1 (6 bases). The CDR3 covers 16 residues. V was clipped by 3 bases and J by 5 bases, with 19 bases between them. Germline V gene sequence: CDR1 MNHEY, CDR2 SMNVEV (reference sequence). The CDR3 loop is CASSFLRGGGVTEAFF. In DNA form, the CDR3 reads TGTGCCAGCAGTTTCCTAAGGGGGGGAGGTGTTACTGAAGCTTTCTTT.

The rearrangement links TRBV14 to TRBJ2-7; TRBD2 matches at 13 bases. Germline CDR1 SGHDN, CDR2 FVKESK. The V gene end was trimmed by 0 bases and the J gene end by 6 bases; junction bases not matched to a gene: 5. The CDR3 extends over 16 amino acids. CDR3 region: CASSQDTSGGEVEQYF. CDR3 nucleotides: TGTGCCAGCAGCCAAGATACTAGCGGGGGGGAGGTCGAGCAGTACTTC.

The V and J genes are TRBV25-1 and TRBJ2-7; D uncertain. V lost 4 bases and J 0 bases, leaving 13 bases between the germline ends. This CDR3 is 15 amino acids long. CDR1 and CDR2 from the germline V gene are MGHDK and SYGVNS. The CDR3 DNA sequence: TGTGCCAGCAGTGGCACTGGTCCCTCCTCCTACGAGCAGTACTTC. Encoded protein: CASSGTGPSSYEQYF.

The table lists this clone with a few counts. The chain recombines TRBV10-1 with TRBJ2-1; 9 nucleotides agree with TRBD1. The J segment lost 8 bases and the V segment lost 8 bases, leaving 7 bases of the junction unmatched. The length of the CDR3 is 13 residues. Germline values: CDR1 WNHNN, CDR2 SYGVQD (reference sequence). The CDR3 DNA is TGCGCCAGCTCCGGGACAGGGAACGATGAGCAGTTCTTC. It yields the protein CASSGTGNDEQFF.

In this sample, this clone turned up once. The chain uses TRBV30 and TRBJ2-7; D may be TRBD2 (5 bases). CDR3 length: 15 residues. With 3 bases removed from V and 3 bases from J, the gap between germline ends came to 18 bases. Germline V gives CDR1 GTSNPN, CDR2 SVGIG (reference sequence). The DNA of the CDR3 is TGTGCCTGGAGACCTCGACGGAGGCCCTTCTACGAGCAGTACTTC. This encodes CAWRPRRRPFYEQYF.

The table lists this clone with a few counts. CDR3 protein: CASSAGGMPGNTIYF. CDR3 bases: TGTGCCAGCTCCGCGGGGGGCATGCCTGGAAACACCATATATTTT. The chain joins TRBV18 to TRBJ1-3; weak D call: TRBD1 (6 bases). V lost 6 bases and J lost 2, with 14 bases in between. This CDR3 has 15 residues. Looked up from germline, CDR1 is KGHSH and CDR2 is LQKENI.

The chain combines TRBV29-1 with TRBJ1-3; D not resolved. The CDR3 is 13 residues long. Germline V lookup: CDR1 SQVTM, CDR2 ANQGSEA. The V end was cut by 6 bases, the J end by 1 base, with 10 bases between. CDR3 sequence reads: CSVLSPSGNTIYF. The CDR3 region has the DNA TGCAGCGTCCTAAGCCCATCTGGAAACACCATATATTTT.